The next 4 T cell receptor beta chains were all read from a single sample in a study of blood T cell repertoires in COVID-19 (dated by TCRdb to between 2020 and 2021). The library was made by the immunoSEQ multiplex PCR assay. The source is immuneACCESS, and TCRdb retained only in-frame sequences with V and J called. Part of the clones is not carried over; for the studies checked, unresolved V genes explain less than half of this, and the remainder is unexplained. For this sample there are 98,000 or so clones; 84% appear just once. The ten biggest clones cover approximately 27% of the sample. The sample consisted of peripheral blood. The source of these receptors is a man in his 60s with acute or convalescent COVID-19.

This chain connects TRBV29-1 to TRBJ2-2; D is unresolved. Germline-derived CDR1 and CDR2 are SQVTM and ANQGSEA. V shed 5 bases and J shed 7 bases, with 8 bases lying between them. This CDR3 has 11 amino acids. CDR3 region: CSVRSGGELFF. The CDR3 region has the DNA TGCAGCGTTAGGTCGGGCGGGGAGCTGTTTTTT.

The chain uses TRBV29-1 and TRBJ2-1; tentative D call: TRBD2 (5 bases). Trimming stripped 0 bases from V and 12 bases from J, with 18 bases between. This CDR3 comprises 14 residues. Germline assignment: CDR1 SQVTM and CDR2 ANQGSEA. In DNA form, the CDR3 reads TGCAGCGTTGAAGATCGGTTACTAGTTCGGGGGCAGTTCTTC. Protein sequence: CSVEDRLLVRGQFF.

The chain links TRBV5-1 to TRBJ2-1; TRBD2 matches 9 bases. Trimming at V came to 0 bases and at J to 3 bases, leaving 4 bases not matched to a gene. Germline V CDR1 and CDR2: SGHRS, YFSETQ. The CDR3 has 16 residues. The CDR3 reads CASSLAISGSYNEQFF. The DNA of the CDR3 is TGCGCCAGCAGCTTGGCTATTAGCGGGAGCTACAATGAGCAGTTCTTC.

The CDR3 nucleotides are TGTGCCAGCAGAGAGCCCTACGAGCAGTACTTC. This sequence encodes CASREPYEQYF. This chain connects TRBV6-5 to TRBJ2-7; D is unresolved. The germline gives CDR1 MNHEY, CDR2 SVGAGI. Trimming shortened V by 6 bases and J by 2 bases, and 5 bases separated the two germline ends. The CDR3 totals 11 residues.